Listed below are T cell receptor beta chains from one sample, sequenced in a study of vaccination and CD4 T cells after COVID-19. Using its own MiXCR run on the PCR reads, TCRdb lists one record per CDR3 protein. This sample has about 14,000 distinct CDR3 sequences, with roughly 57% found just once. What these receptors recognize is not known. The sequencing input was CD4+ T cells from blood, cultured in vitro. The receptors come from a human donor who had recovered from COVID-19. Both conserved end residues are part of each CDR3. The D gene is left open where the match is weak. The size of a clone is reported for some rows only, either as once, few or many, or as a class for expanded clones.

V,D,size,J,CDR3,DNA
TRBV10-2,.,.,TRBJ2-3,CASKRSGDTDTQYF,TGCGCCAGCAAGAGGTCGGGAGACACAGATACGCAGTATTTT
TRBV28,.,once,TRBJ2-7,CASSGLGSSYEQYF,TGTGCCAGCAGTGGACTTGGGAGCTCCTACGAGCAGTACTTC
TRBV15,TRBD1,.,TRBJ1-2,CATSREIGTGGYGYTF,TGTGCCACCAGCAGAGAAATTGGTACAGGGGGTTATGGCTACACCTTC
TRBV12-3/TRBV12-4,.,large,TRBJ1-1,CASSFLQGGRAFF,TGTGCCAGCAGCTTCCTACAAGGAGGGAGGGCTTTCTTT
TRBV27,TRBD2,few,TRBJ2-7,CASSRPTSGLYEQYF,TGTGCCAGCAGTCGACCGACTAGCGGGCTCTACGAGCAGTACTTC
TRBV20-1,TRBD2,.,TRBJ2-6,CSANPGTSGVTGANVLTF,TGCAGTGCTAACCCCGGGACTAGCGGGGTCACTGGGGCCAACGTCCTGACTTTC
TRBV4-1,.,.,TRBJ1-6,CASRAWTDKNSPLHF,TGCGCCAGCAGGGCTTGGACAGACAAGAATTCACCCCTCCACTTT
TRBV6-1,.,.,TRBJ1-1,CASSDKGQGNTEAFF,TGTGCCAGCAGTGATAAGGGGCAGGGGAACACTGAAGCTTTCTTT
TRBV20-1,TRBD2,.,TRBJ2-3,CSAPRWLAVQSTDTQYF,TGCAGTGCTCCCCGTTGGCTAGCGGTTCAATCCACAGATACGCAGTATTTT
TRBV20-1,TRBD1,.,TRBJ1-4,CSAISGQGSEKLFF,TGCAGTGCTATATCAGGACAGGGTAGTGAAAAACTGTTTTTT
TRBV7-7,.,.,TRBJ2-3,CASSPKGIGLARLTDTQYF,TGTGCCAGCAGCCCAAAAGGCATCGGTCTAGCGAGACTAACAGATACGCAGTATTTT
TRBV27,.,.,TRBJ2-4,CATANGALAKNIQYF,TGTGCCACCGCGAACGGGGCCCTAGCCAAAAACATTCAGTACTTC
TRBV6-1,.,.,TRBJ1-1,CASSANFDPNTEAFF,TGTGCCAGCAGTGCCAACTTCGATCCGAACACTGAAGCTTTCTTT
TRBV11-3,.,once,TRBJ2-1,CASTPQQGECNNEQFF,TGTGCCAGCACCCCCCAACAGGGTGAATGTAACAATGAGCAGTTCTTC
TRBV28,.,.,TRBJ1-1,CATQLVPTEAFF,TGTGCCACCCAGCTAGTTCCCACTGAAGCTTTCTTT
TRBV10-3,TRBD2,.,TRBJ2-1,CAISGVAGGLNEQFF,TGTGCCATCAGTGGAGTAGCGGGAGGGCTCAATGAGCAGTTCTTC
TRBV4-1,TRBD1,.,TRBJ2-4,CASSHLIQGARAKNIQYF,TGCGCCAGCAGCCACCTAATTCAGGGGGCTCGGGCCAAAAACATTCAGTACTTC
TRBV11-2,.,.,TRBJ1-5,CASSLETGGNQPQHF,TGTGCCAGCAGCTTAGAGACAGGTGGCAATCAGCCCCAGCATTTT
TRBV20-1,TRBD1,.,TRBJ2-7,CSASDRAVTYEQYF,TGCAGTGCTAGTGACAGGGCGGTCACCTACGAGCAGTACTTC
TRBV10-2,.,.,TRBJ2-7,CASSGLPRNRVYEQYF,TGCGCCAGCAGTGGGCTCCCCCGAAATAGAGTCTACGAGCAGTACTTC
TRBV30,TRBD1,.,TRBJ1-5,CAWSGTGGNQPQHF,TGTGCCTGGAGTGGGACAGGGGGCAATCAGCCCCAGCATTTT
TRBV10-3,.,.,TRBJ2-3,CAISESLSGNTDTQYF,TGTGCCATCAGTGAGTCCCTTAGCGGAAACACAGATACGCAGTATTTT
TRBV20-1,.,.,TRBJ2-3,CSASRAAEDTQYF,TGCAGTGCTAGTCGGGCGGCGGAAGATACGCAGTATTTT
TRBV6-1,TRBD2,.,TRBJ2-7,CASRGLAASSSYEQYF,TGTGCCAGCAGGGGACTAGCGGCATCCAGCTCCTACGAGCAGTACTTC
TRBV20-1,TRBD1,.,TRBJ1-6,CSARQGATSLSPLHF,TGCAGTGCTAGACAGGGGGCAACCAGTCTTTCACCCCTCCACTTT
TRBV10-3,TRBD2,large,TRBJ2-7,CAISEPSGGSPSF,TGTGCCATCAGTGAGCCTAGCGGGGGATCCCCTAGCTTC
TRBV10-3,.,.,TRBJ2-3,CAISLSTDTQYF,TGTGCCATCAGTCTTAGCACAGATACGCAGTATTTT
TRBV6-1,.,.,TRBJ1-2,CASSEAQRGNGYTF,TGTGCCAGCAGTGAAGCGCAACGGGGGAACGGCTACACCTTC
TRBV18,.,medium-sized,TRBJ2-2,CASSPLLRASNTGELFF,TGTGCCAGCTCACCACTCCTCCGGGCCTCGAACACCGGGGAGCTGTTTTTT
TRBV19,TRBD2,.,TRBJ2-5,CASSNPLGLAGRETQYF,TGTGCCAGTAGTAATCCCCTGGGACTAGCGGGACGCGAGACCCAGTACTTC
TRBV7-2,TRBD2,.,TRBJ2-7,CASSYKSGRRTYEQYF,TGTGCCAGCAGCTACAAGAGCGGGAGACGAACCTACGAGCAGTACTTC
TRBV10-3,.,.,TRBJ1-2,CAISRTGTNYGYTF,TGTGCCATCAGTCGAACCGGGACTAACTATGGCTACACCTTC
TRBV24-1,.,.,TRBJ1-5,CATSDPGTGDQPQHF,TGTGCCACCAGTGACCCCGGGACGGGCGATCAGCCCCAGCATTTT
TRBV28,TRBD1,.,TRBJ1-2,CASSLMGQDYTF,TGTGCCAGCAGTTTGATGGGACAGGACTACACCTTC
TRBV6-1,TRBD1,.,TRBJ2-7,CASRRDRGFGYEQYF,TGTGCCAGCAGAAGAGACAGGGGCTTCGGCTACGAGCAGTACTTC
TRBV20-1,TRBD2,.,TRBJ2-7,CSAGGLAGARDEQYF,TGCAGTGCTGGGGGATTAGCGGGAGCGAGGGACGAGCAGTACTTC
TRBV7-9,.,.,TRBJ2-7,CASSRSAGPHEQYF,TGTGCCAGCAGCCGAAGTGCAGGGCCCCACGAGCAGTACTTC
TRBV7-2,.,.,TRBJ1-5,CASSLRGLDQPQHF,TGTGCCAGCAGCTTAAGAGGTCTCGACCAGCCCCAGCATTTT
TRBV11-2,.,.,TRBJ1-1,CASSLARGAEAFF,TGTGCCAGCAGCTTAGCTCGGGGCGCTGAAGCTTTCTTT
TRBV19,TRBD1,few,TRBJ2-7,CASSKKGRTGGRVSYEQYF,TGTGCCAGTAGTAAGAAGGGGAGGACAGGGGGCCGGGTATCCTACGAGCAGTACTTC
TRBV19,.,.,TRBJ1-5,CASSLWGGRGQPQHF,TGTGCCAGTAGTCTATGGGGGGGGCGGGGTCAGCCCCAGCATTTT